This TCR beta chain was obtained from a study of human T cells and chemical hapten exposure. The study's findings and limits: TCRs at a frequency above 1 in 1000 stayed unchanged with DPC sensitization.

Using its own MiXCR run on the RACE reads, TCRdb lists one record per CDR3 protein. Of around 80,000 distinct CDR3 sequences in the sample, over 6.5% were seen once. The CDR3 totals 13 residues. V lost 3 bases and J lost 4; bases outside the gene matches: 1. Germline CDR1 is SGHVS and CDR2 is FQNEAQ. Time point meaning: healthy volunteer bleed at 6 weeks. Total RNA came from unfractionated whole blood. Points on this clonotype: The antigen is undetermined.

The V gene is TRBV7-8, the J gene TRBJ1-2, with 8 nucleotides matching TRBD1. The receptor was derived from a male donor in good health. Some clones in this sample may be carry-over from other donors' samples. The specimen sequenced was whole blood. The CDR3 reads CASSFGQGYGYTF. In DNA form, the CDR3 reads TGTGCCAGCAGCTTTGGACAGGGCTATGGCTACACCTTC.